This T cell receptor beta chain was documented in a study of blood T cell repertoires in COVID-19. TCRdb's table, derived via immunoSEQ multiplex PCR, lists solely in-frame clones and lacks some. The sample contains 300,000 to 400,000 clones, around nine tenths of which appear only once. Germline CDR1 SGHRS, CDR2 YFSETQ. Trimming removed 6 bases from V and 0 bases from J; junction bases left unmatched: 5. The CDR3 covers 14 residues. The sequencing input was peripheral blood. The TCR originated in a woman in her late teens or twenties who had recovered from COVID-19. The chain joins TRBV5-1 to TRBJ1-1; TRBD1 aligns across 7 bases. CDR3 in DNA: TGCGCCAGCACACTGACAGGGATGAACACTGAAGCTTTCTTT. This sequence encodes CASTLTGMNTEAFF.